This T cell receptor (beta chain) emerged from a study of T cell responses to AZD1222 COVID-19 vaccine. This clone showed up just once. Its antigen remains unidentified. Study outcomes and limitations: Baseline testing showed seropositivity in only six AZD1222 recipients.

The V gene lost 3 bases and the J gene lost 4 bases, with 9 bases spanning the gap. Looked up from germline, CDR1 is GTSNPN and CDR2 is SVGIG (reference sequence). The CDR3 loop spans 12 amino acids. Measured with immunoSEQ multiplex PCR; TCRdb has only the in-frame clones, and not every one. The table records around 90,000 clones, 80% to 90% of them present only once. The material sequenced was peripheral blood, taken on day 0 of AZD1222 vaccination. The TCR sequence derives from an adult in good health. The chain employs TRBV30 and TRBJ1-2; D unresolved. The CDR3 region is CAWREQSYGYTF. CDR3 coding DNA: TGTGCCTGGAGAGAACAGTCCTATGGCTACACCTTC.